One and the same sample provided the 30 T cell receptor beta chains below, sequenced in a study of T cells in pancreatic ductal adenocarcinoma. Measured with immunoSEQ multiplex PCR; TCRdb has only the in-frame clones, and not every one. This sample carries roughly 100,000 clones, 90% to 95% of them seen once, and the ten largest clones take roughly 3.1%. Surgery without prior neoadjuvant therapy was the treatment of the selected pancreatic ductal adenocarcinoma patients. The sample comprised PBMCs. The receptors shown here come from a human donor with pancreatic ductal adenocarcinoma.

The V call is TRBV27, the J call TRBJ2-2, with D tentatively TRBD2 (5 bases). Germline V CDR1 and CDR2: MNHEY, SMNVEV (reference sequence). The CDR3 contains 16 residues. The V end lost 5 bases, the J end lost 4 bases, and 17 bases lay between the germline ends. CDR3 DNA sequence: TGTGCCAGCAGTGGAAGAGTTCTGGCGGGCACCGGGGAGCTGTTTTTT. Amino acid sequence: CASSGRVLAGTGELFF.

The chain couples TRBV7-6 to TRBJ2-5, with unresolved D. The DNA end is a closer match to TRBJ2-7, so the J assignment may be wrong. The germline V gene encodes CDR1 SGHVS and CDR2 FNYEAQ. The CDR3 has 11 amino acids. CDR3 in DNA: TGTGCCAGCAGCTCGATGGGCGAGCAGTACTTC. Its translation: CASSSMGEQYF.

This chain joins TRBV28 and TRBJ1-5; D is ambiguous. Germline-derived CDR1 and CDR2 are MDHEN and SYDVKM. This CDR3 is built from 18 residues. V was clipped by 3 bases and J by 4 bases, with 22 bases between them. CDR3 residues: CASSFFFTGVRKNQPQHF. The CDR3 DNA is TGTGCCAGCAGTTTTTTCTTTACGGGAGTTCGAAAGAATCAGCCCCAGCATTTT. Complete variable domain (other parts from reference TRBV28 and TRBJ1-5): DVKVTQSSRYLVKRTGEKVFLECVQDMDHENMFWYRQDPGLGLRLIYFSYDVKMKEKGDIPEGYSVSREKKERFSLILESASTNQTSMYLCASSFFFTGVRKNQPQHFGDGTRLSIL.

The J gene is TRBJ2-2, the V gene TRBV7-3; 7 bases line up with TRBD1. V dropped 5 bases and J dropped 12; count of bases not matched to a gene: 12. This CDR3 has 14 amino acids. Germline V CDR1 and CDR2: SGHTA, FQGTGA. The CDR3 is CASSPGTATGKLFF. CDR3 nucleotides: TGTGCCAGCAGCCCCGGGACAGCCACGGGGAAGCTGTTTTTT.

About this clone: One junction end does not reproduce the germline sequence, and a read error may be involved. The CDR3 here is CASRAGTSGPWDF. The CDR3 nucleotides read TGTGCCAGCAGAGCCGGGACTAGCGGGCCGTGGGACTTC. The genes are TRBV28 and TRBJ2-4, with 12 bases lining up with TRBD2. The CDR3 has 13 amino acids. Germline CDR1 MDHEN, CDR2 SYDVKM. Combining the CDR3 with reference TRBV28 and TRBJ2-4 gives the whole variable domain DVKVTQSSRYLVKRTGEKVFLECVQDMDHENMFWYRQDPGLGLRLIYFSYDVKMKEKGDIPEGYSVSREKKERFSLILESASTNQTSMYLCASRAGTSGPWDFGAGTRLSVL.

CDR3 DNA sequence: TGTGCCAGCAGCCCCCCAGACTGGAGCTACGAGCAGTACTTC. Amino acids: CASSPPDWSYEQYF. The V call is TRBV7-9, the J call TRBJ2-7, with D unresolved. Germline CDR1 and CDR2: SEHNR and FQNEAQ (reference sequence). This CDR3 is 14 amino acids long. With 5 bases removed from V and 3 bases from J, the gap between germline ends came to 14 bases.

This chain connects TRBV28 to TRBJ2-1; TRBD2 matches at 11 bases. Germline loops: CDR1 MDHEN, CDR2 SYDVKM. The CDR3 length is 18 residues. V lost 2 bases, J lost 3 bases, and 9 bases stayed unmatched. The CDR3: CASSLGASLAGGYNEQFF. DNA for the CDR3: TGTGCCAGCAGTTTAGGGGCCTCCCTAGCGGGAGGCTACAATGAGCAGTTCTTC.

The chain is built from TRBV18 and TRBJ2-1; weak D call: TRBD2 (6 bases). This CDR3 region has 14 residues. V was trimmed by 6 bases and J by 4 bases, leaving 13 bases between them. In germline, CDR1 is KGHSH, CDR2 LQKENI. The CDR3 coding sequence is TGTGCCAGCTCGCGAGCCGGGACTTACAATGAGCAGTTCTTC. Translating gives CASSRAGTYNEQFF.

This clone was seen a handful of times. V is TRBV12-5 and J is TRBJ1-1, with TRBD1 identical over 7 bases. V lost 6 bases, J lost 11 bases, and 6 bases stayed unmatched. Germline CDR1 LGHNT, CDR2 FRNRAP. The CDR3 is 11 amino acids. The CDR3 region has the DNA TGTGCTAGTGGACCCGAGGGGGCGGCTTTCTTT. This gives the protein CASGPEGAAFF.

This clone was observed a single time. The CDR3: CASSQEAPEYTDTQYF. The CDR3 DNA sequence: TGCGCCAGCAGCCAAGAGGCACCGGAGTACACAGATACGCAGTATTTT. This chain links TRBV4-1 with TRBJ2-3; the D is unclear. The CDR3 extends over 16 amino acids. Per germline, CDR1 MGHRA and CDR2 YSYEKL. V was pared by 0 bases and J by 2 bases, with 12 bases between.

CDR3 sequence: CASSGGTIITGELFF. The CDR3 nucleotides read TGTGCCAGTAGTGGCGGGACCATAATCACCGGGGAGCTGTTTTTT. The chain employs TRBV19 and TRBJ2-2, with D possibly TRBD2 on 6 matching bases. This CDR3 spans 15 amino acids. Trimming cost V 5 bases and J 4 bases, with 14 bases left between them. Germline assignment: CDR1 LNHDA and CDR2 SQIVND (reference sequence).

V and J are TRBV10-3 and TRBJ1-3; TRBD1 might be the D (6 bases). Germline V gene sequence: CDR1 ENHRY, CDR2 SYGVKD. Trimming left V 1 base short and J 0 bases short, with 19 bases between. The length of the CDR3 is 19 residues. CDR3 sequence (DNA): TGTGCCATCAGTGAGTACGAGACTGTTATAGGGGGCTCTGGAAACACCATATATTTT. Amino acids: CAISEYETVIGGSGNTIYF.

This clone appeared once. The rearrangement joins TRBV5-1 to TRBJ2-3; D unclear. V was cut by 3 bases and J by 2 bases, with 10 bases left in between. CDR1 and CDR2 (germline): SGHRS, YFSETQ. The CDR3 runs to 14 residues. CDR3 protein: CASSSSHFTDTQYF. The CDR3 coding sequence is TGCGCCAGCAGCTCTAGTCATTTCACAGATACGCAGTATTTT.

V is TRBV27 and J is TRBJ2-1, with 8 bases that match TRBD2. J was trimmed by 6 bases and V by 2 bases; bases with no gene match: 3. Per the germline V gene, CDR1 is MNHEY and CDR2 is SMNVEV (reference sequence). The CDR3 length is 14 residues. CDR3 region: CASSLAGRANEQFF. The CDR3 DNA reads as TGTGCCAGCAGTTTAGCCGGGAGGGCCAATGAGCAGTTCTTC.

The chain's CDR3 is CASRPGTERETQYF. For the CDR3, the DNA is TGCGCCAGCAGACCCGGGACAGAGAGAGAGACCCAGTACTTC. This rearrangement joins TRBV5-1 to TRBJ2-5; the match to TRBD1 covers 7 bases. The trim removed 5 bases at V and 4 bases at J, leaving 8 bases unmatched. Looked up from germline, CDR1 is SGHRS and CDR2 is YFSETQ. The CDR3 extends over 14 amino acids. The variable domain in full, with the rest retrieved from reference TRBV5-1 and TRBJ2-5, is KAGVTQTPRYLIKTRGQQVTLSCSPISGHRSVSWYQQTPGQGLQFLFEYFSETQRNKGNFPGRFSGRQFSNSRSEMNVSTLELGDSALYLCASRPGTERETQYFGPGTRLLVL.

The V and J genes are TRBV4-2 and TRBJ2-7; no firm D call. CDR1 and CDR2 (germline): LGHNA, YNFKEQ. The CDR3 spans 16 residues. The ends were cut back, 0 bases at V and 6 bases at J, with 18 bases in the middle. In DNA form, the CDR3 reads TGTGCCAGCAGCCAAGAAAATAGCTCCCAAAACTCCGAGCAGTACTTC. Translated: CASSQENSSQNSEQYF.

V and J are TRBV10-2 and TRBJ2-2, with D perhaps TRBD2 (6 bases). CDR1 and CDR2 (germline): WSHSY, SAAADI. The CDR3 has 14 residues. V gave up 2 bases and J gave up 8 bases, with 12 bases separating them. The CDR3, as DNA: TGCGCCAGCAGTGAGCCGAGCGGGCGGGGGGAGCTGTTTTTT. Protein product: CASSEPSGRGELFF.

CDR3 amino acids: CASSAGTGGAYEQYF. CDR3 sequence (DNA): TGTGCCAGCTCGGCCGGGACAGGGGGTGCCTACGAGCAGTACTTC. The V and J genes are TRBV18 and TRBJ2-7; 11 nucleotides agree with TRBD1. Trimming removed 6 bases from V and 2 bases from J; junction bases left unmatched: 6. The germline gives CDR1 KGHSH, CDR2 LQKENI. The CDR3 runs to 15 residues. The full variable domain, completed using reference TRBV18 and TRBJ2-7, is NAGVMQNPRHLVRRRGQEARLRCSPMKGHSHVYWYRQLPEEGLKFMVYLQKENIIDESGMPKERFSAEFPKEGPSILRIQQVVRGDSAAYFCASSAGTGGAYEQYFGPGTRLTVT.

The chain employs TRBV28 and TRBJ1-5, with 7 nucleotides matching TRBD1. With 5 bases clipped from V and 6 bases from J, the junction kept 4 bases outside the gene matches. The CDR3 sequence is 13 residues long. Germline loops: CDR1 MDHEN, CDR2 SYDVKM. CDR3 nucleotide sequence: TGTGCCAGCAGTGTGGGACAGCGTCAGCCCCAGCATTTT. Translated, it gives CASSVGQRQPQHF.

The V and J genes are TRBV6-6 and TRBJ2-1; TRBD1 aligns across 7 bases. The germline gives CDR1 MNHNY, CDR2 SVGAGI (reference sequence). J lost 3 bases, V lost 6 bases, and 5 bases had no gene match. This CDR3 region has 14 residues. CDR3 residues: CASRWDSLYNEQFF. As DNA, the CDR3 is TGTGCCAGCAGGTGGGACAGCCTCTACAATGAGCAGTTCTTC.

The chain couples TRBV4-1 to TRBJ2-5; TRBD1 matches 8 bases. CDR1 and CDR2 from the germline V gene are MGHRA and YSYEKL. Trimming removed 6 bases from V and 5 bases from J; junction bases left unmatched: 14. The CDR3 sequence is 16 residues long. This CDR3 reads CASSEQGAGSRETQYF. CDR3 nucleotides: TGCGCCAGCAGTGAGCAGGGGGCTGGGAGCCGCGAGACCCAGTACTTC.

The chain recombines TRBV6-5 with TRBJ2-5; tentative D call: TRBD2 (6 bases). Germline CDR1 MNHEY, CDR2 SVGAGI. The V end lost 0 bases, the J end lost 0 bases, and 11 bases lay between the germline ends. This CDR3 spans 16 amino acids. CDR3 region: CASSYSIWEDQETQYF. In DNA form, the CDR3 reads TGTGCCAGCAGTTACTCGATTTGGGAGGACCAAGAGACCCAGTACTTC.

V gene TRBV10-3 combines with J gene TRBJ1-1; D may be TRBD1 (5 bases). This CDR3 spans 12 amino acids. Between the trimmed V and J ends, which lost 6 bases and 1 base, there was a span of 6 bases. In germline, CDR1 is ENHRY, CDR2 SYGVKD. The CDR3 here is CAIRGPNTEAFF. The CDR3 DNA follows: TGTGCCATCAGGGGGCCGAACACTGAAGCTTTCTTT.

The chain carries TRBV10-3 and TRBJ1-5; no definite D call. Germline V gene sequence: CDR1 ENHRY, CDR2 SYGVKD. Trimming shortened V by 2 bases and J by 5 bases, and 4 bases separated the two germline ends. The CDR3 has 12 residues. CDR3 sequence (DNA): TGTGCCATCAGTGAGGGAGATCAGCCCCAGCATTTT. Translated: CAISEGDQPQHF.

The J gene is TRBJ2-5, the V gene TRBV5-4; 10 bases fit TRBD1. Germline lookup yields CDR1 SGHNT and CDR2 YYREEE (reference sequence). With V trimmed by 5 bases and J by 5 bases, 9 bases remained unmatched. The CDR3 is 15 amino acids. CDR3 coding DNA: TGTGCCAGCAGTCGATTCGACAGGGGGCGGGAGACCCAGTACTTC. Amino acid sequence: CASSRFDRGRETQYF.

V is TRBV9 and J is TRBJ2-7, with a tentative D call TRBD1 (5 bases). V was pared by 4 bases and J by 5 bases, with 16 bases between. CDR3 length equals 14 residues. CDR1 SGDLS and CDR2 YYNGEE come from the germline V gene. CDR3: CASSLNPQGNEQYF. For the CDR3, the DNA is TGTGCCAGCAGCCTAAACCCGCAGGGTAACGAGCAGTACTTC.

The chain has TRBV6-5 and TRBJ1-2; possibly TRBD1 for D (6 bases). The CDR3 spans 16 residues. Germline assignment: CDR1 MNHEY and CDR2 SVGAGI. The ends were cut back, 2 bases at V and 4 bases at J, with 17 bases in the middle. CDR3 in DNA: TGTGCCAGCAGTTACCACTCGGCACAGGGATTCTATGGCTACACCTTC. Amino acids: CASSYHSAQGFYGYTF.

The V gene is TRBV28, the J gene TRBJ2-7; 7 bases map to TRBD1. Germline V gives CDR1 MDHEN, CDR2 SYDVKM. The trim removed 5 bases at V and 9 bases at J, leaving 13 bases unmatched. The CDR3 loop spans 14 amino acids. CDR3 sequence reads: CASSPATGADGQYF. CDR3 in DNA: TGTGCCAGCAGTCCGGCCACAGGGGCGGATGGGCAGTACTTC.

The V call is TRBV19, the J call TRBJ2-3; D gene ambiguous. Deletions cut 5 bases from V and 0 bases from J, with 18 bases between. The CDR3 runs 17 residues. CDR1 LNHDA and CDR2 SQIVND come from the germline V gene (reference sequence). The chain's CDR3 is CASSSPGRLASTDTQYF. CDR3 in DNA: TGTGCCAGTAGTTCCCCGGGTCGACTGGCTAGCACAGATACGCAGTATTTT. The full variable domain, rest sourced from reference TRBV19 and TRBJ2-3, is DGGITQSPKYLFRKEGQNVTLSCEQNLNHDAMYWYRQDPGQGLRLIYYSQIVNDFQKGDIAEGYSVSREKKESFPLTVTSAQKNPTAFYLCASSSPGRLASTDTQYFGPGTRLTVL.

This clone has a single count. The V and J genes are TRBV7-2 and TRBJ2-7; 12 positions match TRBD2. Trimming removed 5 bases from V and 4 bases from J; junction bases left unmatched: 6. Germline V gene lookup returns CDR1 SGHTA and CDR2 FQGNSA. The CDR3 extends over 15 amino acids. CDR3 bases: TGTGCCAGCAGCCCCACTAGCGGGAGGTTTTACGAGCAGTACTTC. It codes for CASSPTSGRFYEQYF.